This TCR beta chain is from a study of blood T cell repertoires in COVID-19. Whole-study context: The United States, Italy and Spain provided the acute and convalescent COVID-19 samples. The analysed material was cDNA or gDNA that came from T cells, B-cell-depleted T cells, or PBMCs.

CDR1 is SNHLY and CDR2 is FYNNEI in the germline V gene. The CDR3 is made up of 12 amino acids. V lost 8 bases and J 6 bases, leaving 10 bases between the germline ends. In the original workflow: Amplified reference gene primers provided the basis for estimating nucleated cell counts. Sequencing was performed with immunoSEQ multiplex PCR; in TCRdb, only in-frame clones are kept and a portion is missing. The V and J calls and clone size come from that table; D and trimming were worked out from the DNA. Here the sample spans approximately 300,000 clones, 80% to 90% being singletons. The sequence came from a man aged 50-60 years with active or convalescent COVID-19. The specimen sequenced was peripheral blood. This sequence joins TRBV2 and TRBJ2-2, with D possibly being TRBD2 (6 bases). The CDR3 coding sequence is TGTGCCAGCTGGGGGGTCGCCGGGGAGCTGTTTTTT. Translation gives CASWGVAGELFF.